This T cell receptor beta chain was observed in a study of early T cells in non-severe SARS-CoV-2 infection. V dropped 0 bases and J dropped 0 bases, with 3 bases sitting between them. Germline assignment: CDR1 SGHRS and CDR2 YFSETQ. The CDR3 consists of 13 residues. TCRdb itself ran the 5' RACE reads through MiXCR, one entry per CDR3 protein. The repertoire holds 50,000 or so distinct CDR3 sequences, with about 15% as singletons. This TCR derives from an adult who was a healthcare worker with PCR-confirmed SARS-CoV-2 infection or an uninfected control (not recorded which). The rearrangement uses TRBV5-1 and TRBJ1-2; no clear D. The sample was whole blood, taken at baseline. CDR3 sequence: CASSLGANYGYTF. CDR3 DNA sequence: TGCGCCAGCAGCTTGGGGGCTAACTATGGCTACACCTTC. Full variable domain (remainder filled in from reference TRBV5-1 and TRBJ1-2): KAGVTQTPRYLIKTRGQQVTLSCSPISGHRSVSWYQQTPGQGLQFLFEYFSETQRNKGNFPGRFSGRQFSNSRSEMNVSTLELGDSALYLCASSLGANYGYTFGSGTRLTVV.